The 4 T cell receptor beta chains below all came from one sample that was sequenced in a study of identical twins. TCRdb reprocessed the 5' RACE reads with MiXCR, giving one entry per CDR3 protein. The sample yields about 890,000 distinct CDR3 sequences, about 12% seen once. The same data also contributed to another study, on yellow fever vaccine responses in identical twins.

The specimen was PBMCs. These receptors came from a woman between 18 and 29 years old in good health.

The chain links TRBV29-1 to TRBJ2-1, with 13 nucleotides matching TRBD2. With V trimmed by 4 bases and J by 1 base, 7 bases remained unmatched. Germline CDR1 SQVTM, CDR2 ANQGSEA. The CDR3 runs 17 residues. The CDR3 nucleotides read TGCAGCGTTGTAGGACTAGCGGGAGTGAGGTCCTACAATGAGCAGTTCTTC. Translation gives CSVVGLAGVRSYNEQFF.

This chain joins TRBV6-1 and TRBJ2-1; 12 bases fit TRBD2. After removal of 7 bases from V and 5 bases from J, the junction contained 6 bases not matched to a gene. The CDR3 totals 15 residues. Germline CDR1 reads MNHNS; CDR2 reads SASEGT. The CDR3 sequence: CASTRLAGGDNEQFF. CDR3 coding DNA: TGTGCCAGCACGCGGCTAGCGGGGGGGGACAATGAGCAGTTCTTC.

In nucleotides, the CDR3 is TGCGCCAGCAGCTTGGGGCCGGGACAGGGGTTTTACGAGCAGTACGTC. Residues: CASSLGPGQGFYEQYV. The chain recombines TRBV5-1 with TRBJ2-7; 10 nucleotides match TRBD1. Germline CDR1 and CDR2: SGHRS and YFSETQ. This CDR3 comprises 16 residues. The V and J ends lost 0 bases and 4 bases, in that order; junction bases with no gene match: 7.

This clonotype showed up many times. J is TRBJ1-5 and V is TRBV12-3 or TRBV12-4; D gene ambiguous. There are 12 residues in the CDR3. Trimming left V 7 bases short and J 4 bases short, with 8 bases between. CDR3 DNA sequence: TGTGCCAGCACACTGAGAAATCAGCCCCAGCATTTT. This gives the protein CASTLRNQPQHF.